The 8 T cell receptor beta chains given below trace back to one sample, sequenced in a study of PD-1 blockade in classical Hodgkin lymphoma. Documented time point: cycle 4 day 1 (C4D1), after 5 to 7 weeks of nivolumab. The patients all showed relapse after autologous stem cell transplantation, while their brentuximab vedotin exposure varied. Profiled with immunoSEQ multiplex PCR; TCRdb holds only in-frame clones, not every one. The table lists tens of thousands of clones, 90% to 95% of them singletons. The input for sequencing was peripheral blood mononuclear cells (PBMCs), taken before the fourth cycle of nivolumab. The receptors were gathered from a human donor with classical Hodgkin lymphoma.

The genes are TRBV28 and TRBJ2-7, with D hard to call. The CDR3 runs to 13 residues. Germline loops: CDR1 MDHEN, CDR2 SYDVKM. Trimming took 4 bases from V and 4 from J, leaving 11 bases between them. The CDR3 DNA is TGTGCCAGCAGTTCAACAGTAGGGTACGAGCAGTACTTC. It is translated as CASSSTVGYEQYF.

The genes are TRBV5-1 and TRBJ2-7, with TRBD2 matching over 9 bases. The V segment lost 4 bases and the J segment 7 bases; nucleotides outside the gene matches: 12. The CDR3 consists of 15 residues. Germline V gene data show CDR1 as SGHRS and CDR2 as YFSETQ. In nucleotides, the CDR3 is TGCGCCAGCAGCCCATATTTAGCGGGAGTCGAGGAGCAGTACTTC. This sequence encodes CASSPYLAGVEEQYF.

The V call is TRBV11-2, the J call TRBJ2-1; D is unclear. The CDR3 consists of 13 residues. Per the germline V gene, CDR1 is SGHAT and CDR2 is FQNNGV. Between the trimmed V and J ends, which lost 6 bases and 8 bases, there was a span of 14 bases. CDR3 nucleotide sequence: TGTGCCAGCAGACCCGTATATAAGGATGAGCAGTTCTTC. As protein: CASRPVYKDEQFF.

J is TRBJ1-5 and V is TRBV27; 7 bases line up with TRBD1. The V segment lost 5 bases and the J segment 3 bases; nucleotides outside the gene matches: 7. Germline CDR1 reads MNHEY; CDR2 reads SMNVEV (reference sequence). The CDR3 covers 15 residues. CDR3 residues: CASSQRQGPNQPQHF. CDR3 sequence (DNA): TGTGCCAGCAGTCAAAGACAGGGCCCCAATCAGCCCCAGCATTTT.

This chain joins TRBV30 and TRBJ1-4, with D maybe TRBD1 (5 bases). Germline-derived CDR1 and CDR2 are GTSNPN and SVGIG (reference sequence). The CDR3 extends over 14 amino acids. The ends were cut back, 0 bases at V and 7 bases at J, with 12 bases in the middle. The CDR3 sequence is CAWSVGQGGEKLFF. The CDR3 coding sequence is TGTGCCTGGAGTGTTGGCCAGGGCGGTGAAAAACTGTTTTTT.

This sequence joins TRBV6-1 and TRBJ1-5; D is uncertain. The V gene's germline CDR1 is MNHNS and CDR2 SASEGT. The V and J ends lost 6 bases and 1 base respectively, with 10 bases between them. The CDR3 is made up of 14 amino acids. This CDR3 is CASRSTLSNQPQHF. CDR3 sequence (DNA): TGTGCCAGCAGGAGCACGCTAAGCAATCAGCCCCAGCATTTT.

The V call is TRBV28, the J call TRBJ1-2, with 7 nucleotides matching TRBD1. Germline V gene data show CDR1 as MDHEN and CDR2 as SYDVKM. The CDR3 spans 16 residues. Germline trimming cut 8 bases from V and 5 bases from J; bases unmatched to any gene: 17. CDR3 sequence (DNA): TGTGCCAGCGGAAGAGCCGGGACAGAGTTCCTGTATGGCTACACCTTC. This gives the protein CASGRAGTEFLYGYTF.

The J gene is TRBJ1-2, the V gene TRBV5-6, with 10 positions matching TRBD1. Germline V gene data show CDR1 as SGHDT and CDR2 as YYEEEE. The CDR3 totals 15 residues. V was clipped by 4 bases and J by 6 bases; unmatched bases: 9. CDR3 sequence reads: CASSRPTGTGDGYTF. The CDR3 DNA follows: TGTGCCAGCAGCCGACCCACCGGGACAGGGGATGGCTACACCTTC.